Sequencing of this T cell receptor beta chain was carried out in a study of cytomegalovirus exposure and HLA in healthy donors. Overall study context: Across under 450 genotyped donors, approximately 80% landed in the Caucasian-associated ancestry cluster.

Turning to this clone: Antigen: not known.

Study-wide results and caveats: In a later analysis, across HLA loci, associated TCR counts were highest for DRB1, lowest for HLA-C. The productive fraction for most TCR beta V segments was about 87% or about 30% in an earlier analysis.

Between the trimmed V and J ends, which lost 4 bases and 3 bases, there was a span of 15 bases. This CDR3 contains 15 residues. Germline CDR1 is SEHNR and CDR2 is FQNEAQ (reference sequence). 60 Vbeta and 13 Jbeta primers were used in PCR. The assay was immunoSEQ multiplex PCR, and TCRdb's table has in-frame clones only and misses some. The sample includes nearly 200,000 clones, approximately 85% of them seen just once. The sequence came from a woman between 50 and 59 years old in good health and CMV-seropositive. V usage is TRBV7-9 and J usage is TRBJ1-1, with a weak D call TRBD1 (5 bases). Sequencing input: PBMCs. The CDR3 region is CASSSRAGMDTEAFF. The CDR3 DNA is TGTGCCAGCAGCTCCCGGGCAGGGATGGACACTGAAGCTTTCTTT.